This TCR beta chain was obtained from a study of OX40 agonist ivuxolimab in advanced cancers. CDR1 is KGHSH, CDR2 LQKENI, per germline. The CDR3 contains 15 residues. Repertoires were generated with immunoSEQ multiplex PCR, while TCRdb's copy carries only in-frame clones and drops some. The sample includes over 15,000 clones, roughly four fifths of them seen just once. Here the sequenced sample was CD4+ or CD8+ T cells sorted from blood, taken in a trial of the OX40 agonist ivuxolimab. This TCR was recovered from an adult with an advanced solid tumor such as melanoma, head and neck, liver or kidney cancer. The rearrangement joins TRBV18 to TRBJ2-5, with D perhaps TRBD2 (7 bases). The J call is in doubt because the DNA end fits TRBJ2-7 better. For the CDR3, the DNA is TGTGCCAGCTCACTAGAAAGCGGGACAAACCTCGAGCAGTACTTC. It codes for CASSLESGTNLEQYF.